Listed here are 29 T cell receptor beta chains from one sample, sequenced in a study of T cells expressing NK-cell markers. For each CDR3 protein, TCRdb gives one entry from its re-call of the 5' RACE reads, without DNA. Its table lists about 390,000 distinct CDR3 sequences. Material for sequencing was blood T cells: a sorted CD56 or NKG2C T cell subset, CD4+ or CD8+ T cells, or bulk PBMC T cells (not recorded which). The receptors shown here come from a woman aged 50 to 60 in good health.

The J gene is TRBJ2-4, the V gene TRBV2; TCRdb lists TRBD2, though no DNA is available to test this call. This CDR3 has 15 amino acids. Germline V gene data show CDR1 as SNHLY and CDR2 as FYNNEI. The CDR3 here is CASIESGRAKNIQYF.

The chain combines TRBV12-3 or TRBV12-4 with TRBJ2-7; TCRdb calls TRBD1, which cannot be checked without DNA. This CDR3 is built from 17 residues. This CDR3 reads CASSPPPGGAGAYEQYF.

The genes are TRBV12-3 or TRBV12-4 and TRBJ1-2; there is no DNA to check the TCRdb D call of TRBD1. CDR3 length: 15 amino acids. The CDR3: CASSLFGQANYGYTF.

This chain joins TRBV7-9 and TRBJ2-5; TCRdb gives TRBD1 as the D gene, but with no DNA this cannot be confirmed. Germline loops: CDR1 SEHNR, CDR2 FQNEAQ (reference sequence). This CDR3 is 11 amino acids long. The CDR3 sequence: CASKRGETQYF. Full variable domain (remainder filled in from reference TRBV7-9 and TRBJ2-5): DTGVSQNPRHKITKRGQNVTFRCDPISEHNRLYWYRQTLGQGPEFLTYFQNEAQLEKSRLLSDRFSAERPKGSFSTLEIQRTEQGDSAMYLCASKRGETQYFGPGTRLLVL.

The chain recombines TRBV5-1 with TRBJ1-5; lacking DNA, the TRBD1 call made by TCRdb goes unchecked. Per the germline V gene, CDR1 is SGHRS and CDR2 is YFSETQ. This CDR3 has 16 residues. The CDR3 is CASSLGTDYSNQPQHF.

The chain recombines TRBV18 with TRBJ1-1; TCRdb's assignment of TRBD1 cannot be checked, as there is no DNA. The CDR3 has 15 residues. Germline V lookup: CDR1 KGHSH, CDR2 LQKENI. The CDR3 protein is CASSPWRGGNTEAFF.

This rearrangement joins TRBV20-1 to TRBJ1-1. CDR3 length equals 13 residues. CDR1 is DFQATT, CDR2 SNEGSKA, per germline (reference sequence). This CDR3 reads CSASGRVFTEAFF.

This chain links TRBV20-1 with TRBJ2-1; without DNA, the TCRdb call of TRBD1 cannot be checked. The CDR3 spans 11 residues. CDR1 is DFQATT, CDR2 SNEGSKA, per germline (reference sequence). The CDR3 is CSAPLRGEQFF.

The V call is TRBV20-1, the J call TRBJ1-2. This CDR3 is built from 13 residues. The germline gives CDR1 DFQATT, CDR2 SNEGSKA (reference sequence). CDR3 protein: CSGSVGGSYGYTF.

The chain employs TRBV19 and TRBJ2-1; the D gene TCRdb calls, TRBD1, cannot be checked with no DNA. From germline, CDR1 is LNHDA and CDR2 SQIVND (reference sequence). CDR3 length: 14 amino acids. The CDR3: CASSIDSRWSEQFF.

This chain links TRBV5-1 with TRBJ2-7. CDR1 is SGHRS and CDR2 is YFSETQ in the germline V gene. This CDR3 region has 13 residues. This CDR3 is CASSPAFSYEQYF.

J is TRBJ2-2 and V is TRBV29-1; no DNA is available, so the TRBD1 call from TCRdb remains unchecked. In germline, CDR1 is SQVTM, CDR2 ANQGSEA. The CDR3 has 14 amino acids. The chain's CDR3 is CSVRTVGYTGELFF.

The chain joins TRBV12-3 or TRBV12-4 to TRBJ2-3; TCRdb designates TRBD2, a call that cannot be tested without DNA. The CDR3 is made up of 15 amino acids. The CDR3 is CASTGPSGRADTQYF.

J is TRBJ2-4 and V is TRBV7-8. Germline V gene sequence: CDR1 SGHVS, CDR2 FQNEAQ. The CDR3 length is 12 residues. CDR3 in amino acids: CASSLVANIQYF.

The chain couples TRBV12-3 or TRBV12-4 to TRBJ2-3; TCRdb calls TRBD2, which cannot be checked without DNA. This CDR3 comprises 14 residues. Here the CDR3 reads CASAGTSGTDTQYF.

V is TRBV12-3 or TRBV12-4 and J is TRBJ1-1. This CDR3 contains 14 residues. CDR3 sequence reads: CASSWDSGSTEAFF.

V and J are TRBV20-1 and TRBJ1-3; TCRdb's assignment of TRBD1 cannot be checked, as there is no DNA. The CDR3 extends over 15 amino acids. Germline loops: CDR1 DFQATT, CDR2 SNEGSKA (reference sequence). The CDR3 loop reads CSAREGGTAGNTIYF.

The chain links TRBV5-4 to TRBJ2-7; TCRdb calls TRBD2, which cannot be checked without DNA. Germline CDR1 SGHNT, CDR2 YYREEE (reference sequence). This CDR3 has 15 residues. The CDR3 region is CASSLSFERDYEQYF.

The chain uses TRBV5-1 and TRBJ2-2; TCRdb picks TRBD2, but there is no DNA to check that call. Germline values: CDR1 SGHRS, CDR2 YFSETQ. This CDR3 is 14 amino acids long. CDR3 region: CASSYQAGAGELFF.

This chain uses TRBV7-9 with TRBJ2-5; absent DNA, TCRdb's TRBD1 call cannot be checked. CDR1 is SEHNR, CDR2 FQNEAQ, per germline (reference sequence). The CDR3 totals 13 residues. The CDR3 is CASRSGQGGTQYF. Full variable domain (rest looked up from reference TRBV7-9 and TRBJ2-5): DTGVSQNPRHKITKRGQNVTFRCDPISEHNRLYWYRQTLGQGPEFLTYFQNEAQLEKSRLLSDRFSAERPKGSFSTLEIQRTEQGDSAMYLCASRSGQGGTQYFGPGTRLLVL.

CDR3 loop: CASSLIPTDWEVNEQFF. The gene calls are TRBV12-3 or TRBV12-4 and TRBJ2-1. This CDR3 comprises 17 residues.

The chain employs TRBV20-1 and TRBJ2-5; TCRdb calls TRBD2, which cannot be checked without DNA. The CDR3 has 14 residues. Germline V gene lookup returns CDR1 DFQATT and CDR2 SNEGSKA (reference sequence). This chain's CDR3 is CSALTSGNQETQYF.

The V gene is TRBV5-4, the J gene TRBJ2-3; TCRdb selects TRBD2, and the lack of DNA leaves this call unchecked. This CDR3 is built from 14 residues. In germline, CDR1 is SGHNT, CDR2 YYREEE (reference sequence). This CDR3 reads CASQSTGTTDTQYF.

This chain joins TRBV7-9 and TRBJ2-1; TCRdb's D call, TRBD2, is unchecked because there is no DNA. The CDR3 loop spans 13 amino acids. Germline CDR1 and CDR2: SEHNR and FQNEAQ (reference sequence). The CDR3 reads CASSEGGPAEQFF. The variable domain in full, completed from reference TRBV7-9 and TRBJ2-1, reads DTGVSQNPRHKITKRGQNVTFRCDPISEHNRLYWYRQTLGQGPEFLTYFQNEAQLEKSRLLSDRFSAERPKGSFSTLEIQRTEQGDSAMYLCASSEGGPAEQFFGPGTRLTVL.

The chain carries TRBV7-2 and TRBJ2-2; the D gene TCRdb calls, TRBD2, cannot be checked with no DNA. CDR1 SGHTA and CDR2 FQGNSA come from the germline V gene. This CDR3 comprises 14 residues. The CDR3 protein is CASSTGLSTGELFF.

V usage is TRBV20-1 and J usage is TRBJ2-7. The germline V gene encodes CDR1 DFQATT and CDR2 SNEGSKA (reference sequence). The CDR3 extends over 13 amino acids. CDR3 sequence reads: CSVERRESYEQYF.

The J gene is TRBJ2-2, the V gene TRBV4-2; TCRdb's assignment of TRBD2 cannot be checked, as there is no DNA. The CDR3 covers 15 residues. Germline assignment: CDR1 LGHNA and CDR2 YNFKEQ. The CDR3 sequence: CASHLAGLPGGELFF.

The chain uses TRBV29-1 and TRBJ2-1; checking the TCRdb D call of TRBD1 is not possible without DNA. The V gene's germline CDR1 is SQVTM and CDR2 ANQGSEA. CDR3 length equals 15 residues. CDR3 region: CSLRGGAALGNEQFF.

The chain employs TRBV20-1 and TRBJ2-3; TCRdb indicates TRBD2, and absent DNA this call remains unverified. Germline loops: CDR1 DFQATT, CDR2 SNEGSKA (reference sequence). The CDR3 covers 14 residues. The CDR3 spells CSAAPRSGRSTQYF.